In its sample, the clone carrying this TCR beta chain was seen a few times. Its specificity is not known. Stated time point: pre-treatment sample, taken before nivolumab and TIL therapy. Tumor tissue came from excised metastases, mostly pleural nodules or supraclavicular lymph nodes. The CDR3 is 16 amino acids. Germline CDR1 reads LGHNA; CDR2 reads YSLEER. Trimming took 0 bases from V and 4 from J, leaving 13 bases between them. This record comes from a study of TIL therapy for anti-PD-1-resistant metastatic lung cancer. Study information: Median patient age was 54, ranging roughly 38-75 years.

Study conclusions and caveats: Many TIL product clones were absent from baseline tumor, suggesting clonal contraction.

This was the immunoSEQ v3 assay. Each library reached 1.5 million to 2.5 million read pairs, or about 5-6.5 million at deep level. Measured with immunoSEQ multiplex PCR; TCRdb has only the in-frame clones, and not every one. This sample has about 50,000 clones, with 71% found just once. The chain has TRBV4-3 and TRBJ1-5, with TRBD1 as a possible D gene (5 bases). The material was tumor tissue, obtained at baseline. This clonotype originated in a person between 25 and 80 years old with non-small cell lung cancer. CDR3 loop: CASSQDLGDGNQPQHF. The CDR3 DNA sequence: TGCGCCAGCAGCCAAGATCTCGGGGACGGGAATCAGCCCCAGCATTTT.